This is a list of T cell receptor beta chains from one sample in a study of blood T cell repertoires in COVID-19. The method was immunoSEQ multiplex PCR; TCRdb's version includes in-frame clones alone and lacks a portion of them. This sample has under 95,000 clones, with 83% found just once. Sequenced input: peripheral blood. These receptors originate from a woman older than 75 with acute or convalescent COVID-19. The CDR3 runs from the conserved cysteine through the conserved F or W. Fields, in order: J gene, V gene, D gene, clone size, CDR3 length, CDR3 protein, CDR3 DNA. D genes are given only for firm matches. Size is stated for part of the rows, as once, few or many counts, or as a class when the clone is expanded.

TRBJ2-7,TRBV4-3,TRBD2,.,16,CASSQDWTSGSYEQYF,TGCGCCAGCAGCCAAGACTGGACTAGCGGGTCCTACGAGCAGTACTTC
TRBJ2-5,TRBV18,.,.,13,CASSPRDSETQYF,TGTGCCAGCTCACCACGGGACTCGGAGACCCAGTACTTC
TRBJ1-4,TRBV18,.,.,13,CASSVRINEKLFF,TGTGCCAGCTCAGTCAGAATTAATGAAAAACTGTTTTTT
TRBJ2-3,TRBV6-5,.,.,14,CASSSQEVADTQYF,TGTGCCAGCAGTTCCCAGGAGGTCGCAGATACGCAGTATTTT
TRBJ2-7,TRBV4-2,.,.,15,CASSQDTGGVGEQYF,TGTGCCAGCAGCCAGGATACCGGGGGAGTCGGCGAGCAGTACTTC
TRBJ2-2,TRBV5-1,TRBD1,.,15,CASSSGTADTGELFF,TGCGCCAGCAGCTCCGGGACAGCGGACACCGGGGAGCTGTTTTTT
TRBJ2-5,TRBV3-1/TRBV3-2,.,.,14,CASSQSVNSETQYF,TGTGCCAGCAGCCAAAGCGTCAATTCAGAGACCCAGTACTTC
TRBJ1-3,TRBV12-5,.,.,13,CASGLGVADTIYF,TGTGCTAGTGGTTTGGGGGTGGCGGACACCATATATTTT
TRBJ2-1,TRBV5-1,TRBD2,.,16,CASSRTSGNPINEQFF,TGCGCCAGCAGCAGGACTAGCGGGAATCCCATCAATGAGCAGTTCTTC
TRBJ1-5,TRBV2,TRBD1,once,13,CASVGQGHQPQHF,TGTGCCAGCGTCGGACAGGGTCATCAGCCCCAGCATTTT
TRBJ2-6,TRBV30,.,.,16,CAWSVVRGRGANVLTF,TGTGCCTGGAGTGTGGTCAGGGGCAGAGGGGCCAACGTCCTGACTTTC
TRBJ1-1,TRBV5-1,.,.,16,CASSLKGGQANTEAFF,TGCGCCAGCAGCTTGAAAGGAGGGCAGGCGAACACTGAAGCTTTCTTT
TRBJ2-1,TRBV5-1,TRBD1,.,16,CASSLVGGQGVGEQFF,TGCGCCAGCAGCTTGGTTGGGGGACAGGGGGTCGGTGAGCAGTTCTTC
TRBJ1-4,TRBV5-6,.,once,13,CASSLGQLEKLFF,TGTGCCAGCAGCTTGGGACAGCTTGAAAAACTGTTTTTT
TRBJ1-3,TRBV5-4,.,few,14,CASSWGDSGNTIYF,TGTGCCAGCAGCTGGGGGGACTCTGGAAACACCATATATTTT
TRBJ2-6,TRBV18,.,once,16,CASSPPSRSGANVLTF,TGTGCCAGCTCACCACCGAGTAGATCTGGGGCCAACGTCCTGACTTTC
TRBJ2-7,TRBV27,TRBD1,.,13,CASRGQEIYEQYF,TGTGCCAGCAGAGGACAGGAAATATACGAGCAGTACTTC
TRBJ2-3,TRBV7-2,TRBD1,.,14,CASSSGTGSDTQYF,TGTGCCAGCAGCTCCGGGACAGGGTCAGATACGCAGTATTTT
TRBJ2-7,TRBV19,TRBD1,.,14,CASSTGTGADEQYF,TGTGCCAGTAGTACCGGGACAGGGGCCGACGAGCAGTACTTC
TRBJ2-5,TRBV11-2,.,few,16,CASSLLSRWGRETQYF,TGTGCCAGCAGCCTCCTATCGCGTTGGGGGCGAGAGACCCAGTACTTC
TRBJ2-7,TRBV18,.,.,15,CASSPPGGEGYEQYF,TGTGCCAGCTCACCTCCGGGGGGCGAGGGCTACGAGCAGTACTTC
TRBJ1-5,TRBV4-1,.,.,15,CASSRAGDSNQPQHF,TGCGCCAGCAGCCGGGCGGGAGATAGCAATCAGCCCCAGCATTTT
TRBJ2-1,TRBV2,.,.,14,CASRWDRGYNEQFF,TGTGCCAGCAGATGGGATAGGGGATACAATGAGCAGTTCTTC
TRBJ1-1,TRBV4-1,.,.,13,CASSPRLIRAAFF,TGCGCCAGCAGCCCGCGACTCATCAGGGCAGCTTTCTTT
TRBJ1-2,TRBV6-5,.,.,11,CASSYGGTYTF,TGTGCCAGCAGTTACGGCGGAACCTACACCTTC
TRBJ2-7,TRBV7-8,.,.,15,CASSPSGGRGYEQYF,TGTGCCAGCAGCCCCTCGGGTGGGAGGGGGTACGAGCAGTACTTC
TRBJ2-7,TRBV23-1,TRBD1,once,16,CASSQSRQGRDYEQYF,TGCGCCAGCAGTCAATCGAGACAGGGAAGGGACTACGAGCAGTACTTC
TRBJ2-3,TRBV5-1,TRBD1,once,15,CASSLRDRGTDTQYF,TGCGCCAGCAGCCTCCGGGACAGGGGGACAGATACGCAGTATTTT
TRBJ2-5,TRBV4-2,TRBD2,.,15,CASSPSGVAGETQYF,TGTGCCAGCAGCCCTAGCGGGGTAGCCGGAGAGACCCAGTACTTC
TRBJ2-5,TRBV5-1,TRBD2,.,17,CASSSPPGTSAQETQYF,TGCGCCAGCAGCTCCCCACCCGGGACTAGCGCTCAAGAGACCCAGTACTTC
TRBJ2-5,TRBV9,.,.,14,CASSRGRSGETQYF,TGTGCCAGCAGCCGGGGGAGGTCCGGGGAGACCCAGTACTTC
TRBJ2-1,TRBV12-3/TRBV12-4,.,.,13,CASSGAFYNEQFF,TGTGCCAGCAGTGGGGCTTTTTACAATGAGCAGTTCTTC
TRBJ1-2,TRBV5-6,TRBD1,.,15,CASSLPTGHYYGYTF,TGTGCCAGCAGCCTCCCGACAGGGCACTACTATGGCTACACCTTC
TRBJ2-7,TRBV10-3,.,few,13,CAIRDFGYYEQYF,TGTGCCATCAGGGACTTCGGCTACTACGAGCAGTACTTC
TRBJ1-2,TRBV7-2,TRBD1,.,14,CASSPSRGQYGYTF,TGTGCCAGCAGCCCCTCCAGGGGGCAATATGGCTACACCTTC
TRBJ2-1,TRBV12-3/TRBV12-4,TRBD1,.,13,CASRDRDDNEQFF,TGTGCCAGCAGGGACAGGGACGACAATGAGCAGTTCTTC
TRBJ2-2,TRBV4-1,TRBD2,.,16,CASRQLAGANTGELFF,TGCGCCAGCCGCCAACTGGCGGGGGCGAACACCGGGGAGCTGTTTTTT
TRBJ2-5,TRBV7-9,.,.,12,CASSLNGETQYF,TGTGCCAGCAGCTTAAACGGAGAGACCCAGTACTTC
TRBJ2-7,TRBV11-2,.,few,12,CASSLDREEQYF,TGTGCCAGCAGCTTAGATCGGGAAGAGCAGTACTTC
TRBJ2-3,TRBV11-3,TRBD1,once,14,CASSSTGATDTQYF,TGTGCCAGCAGCTCGACAGGGGCCACAGATACGCAGTATTTT
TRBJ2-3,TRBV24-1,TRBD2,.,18,CATSDSTGLARRADTQYF,TGTGCCACCAGTGATTCGACTGGACTAGCACGAAGGGCGGATACGCAGTATTTT
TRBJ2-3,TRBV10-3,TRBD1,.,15,CAITKGQGSTDTQYF,TGTGCCATCACTAAAGGACAGGGAAGCACAGATACGCAGTATTTT
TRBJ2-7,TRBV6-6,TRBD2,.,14,CASTNQGGTYEQYF,TGTGCCAGCACCAACCAGGGAGGGACCTACGAGCAGTACTTC
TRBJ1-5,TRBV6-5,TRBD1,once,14,CASSPGQGYQPQHF,TGTGCCAGCAGTCCGGGACAGGGGTATCAGCCCCAGCATTTT